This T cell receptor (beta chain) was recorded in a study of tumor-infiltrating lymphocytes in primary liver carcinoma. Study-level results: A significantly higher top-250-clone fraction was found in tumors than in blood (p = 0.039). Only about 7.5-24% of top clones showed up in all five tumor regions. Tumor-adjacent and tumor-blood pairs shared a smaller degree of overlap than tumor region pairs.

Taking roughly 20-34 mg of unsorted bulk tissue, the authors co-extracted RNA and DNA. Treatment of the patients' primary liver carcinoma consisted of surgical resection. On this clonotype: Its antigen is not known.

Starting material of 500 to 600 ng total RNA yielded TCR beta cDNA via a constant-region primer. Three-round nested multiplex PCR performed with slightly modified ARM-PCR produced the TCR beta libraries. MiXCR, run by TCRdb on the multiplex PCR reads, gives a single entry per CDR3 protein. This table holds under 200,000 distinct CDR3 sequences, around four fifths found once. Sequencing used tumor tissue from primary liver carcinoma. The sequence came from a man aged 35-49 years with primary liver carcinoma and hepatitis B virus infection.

CDR3 residues: CASSLRWGEQFF. The CDR3 DNA follows: TGTGCTAGTAGTCTGCGATGGGGAGAGCAGTTCTTC. The V call is TRBV12-5, the J call TRBJ2-1, with D hard to call. The CDR3 has 12 residues. In germline, CDR1 is LGHNT, CDR2 FRNRAP. Between the trimmed V and J ends, which lost 8 bases and 10 bases, there was a span of 15 bases.